One and the same sample provided the 24 T cell receptor beta chains below, sequenced in a study of T cell changes during pregnancy in multiple sclerosis. Profiling relied on immunoSEQ multiplex PCR, and the TCRdb table lists in-frame clones only, not all of them. The data show tens of thousands of clones, approximately 89% seen once. The input for sequencing was CD4+ T cells from peripheral blood mononuclear cells, taken in the second trimester of pregnancy. These receptors came from a female donor in good health, enrolled as a control in a pregnancy study.

The chain joins TRBV7-3 to TRBJ2-2, with D possibly being TRBD2 (5 bases). The CDR3 is made up of 13 amino acids. V dropped 3 bases and J dropped 13 bases, with 15 bases sitting between them. Germline-derived CDR1 and CDR2 are SGHTA and FQGTGA. CDR3 sequence (DNA): TGTGCCAGCAGCTTGGGAGAGGCGGATCGGCTGTTTTTT. It yields the protein CASSLGEADRLFF.

This clone was detected a few times. The chain joins TRBV6-1 to TRBJ1-5, with unresolved D. V gave up 6 bases and J gave up 7 bases, with 10 bases separating them. The CDR3 has 12 residues. Germline V gives CDR1 MNHNS, CDR2 SASEGT. The CDR3 sequence: CASRVGDQPQHF. The CDR3 nucleotides read TGTGCCAGCAGGGTGGGCGACCAGCCCCAGCATTTT.

J is TRBJ2-7 and V is TRBV7-2; 7 bases align to TRBD2. Germline CDR1 reads SGHTA; CDR2 reads FQGNSA. The CDR3 loop spans 15 amino acids. V dropped 5 bases and J dropped 2; count of bases not matched to a gene: 9. The CDR3 DNA is TGTGCCAGCAGCCGGTCGGGGAGCGGGACCTACGAGCAGTACTTC. Translated, it gives CASSRSGSGTYEQYF.

The rearrangement uses TRBV27 and TRBJ2-5, with 11 bases that match TRBD2. The V gene end was trimmed by 8 bases and the J gene end by 5 bases; junction bases not matched to a gene: 19. Germline assignment: CDR1 MNHEY and CDR2 SMNVEV (reference sequence). The CDR3 is 18 amino acids. The CDR3 DNA sequence: TGTGCCAGCTCCTTAGGGGGGTGGCTAGCGGGGGGTGTGGAGACCCAGTACTTC. This sequence encodes CASSLGGWLAGGVETQYF.

CDR3 amino acids: CASSPRTGASYEQYF. DNA for the CDR3: TGTGCCAGCAGTCCGCGGACAGGGGCCTCCTACGAGCAGTACTTC. The chain links TRBV27 to TRBJ2-7, with TRBD1 identical over 9 bases. The CDR3 loop spans 15 amino acids. Germline values: CDR1 MNHEY, CDR2 SMNVEV (reference sequence). The V gene end was trimmed by 5 bases and the J gene end by 0 bases; junction bases not matched to a gene: 5.

The rearrangement uses TRBV28 and TRBJ2-6; D is unresolved. The V end lost 8 bases, the J end lost 0 bases, and 5 bases lay between the germline ends. Germline-derived CDR1 and CDR2 are MDHEN and SYDVKM. CDR3 size: 13 residues. The CDR3 is CASCSSGANVLTF. CDR3 coding DNA: TGTGCCAGCTGTAGCTCTGGGGCCAACGTCCTGACTTTC.

This rearrangement joins TRBV6-5 to TRBJ1-1; D remains ambiguous. V was cut by 3 bases and J by 0 bases, with 11 bases left in between. The CDR3 extends over 15 amino acids. Looked up from germline, CDR1 is MNHEY and CDR2 is SVGAGI. This CDR3 reads CASSYTWALNTEAFF. DNA for the CDR3: TGTGCCAGCAGTTATACTTGGGCACTGAACACTGAAGCTTTCTTT.

DNA of the CDR3: TGTGCCAGCAGGCGACTAGCGGAATACAATGAGCAGTTCTTC. This gives the protein CASRRLAEYNEQFF. V and J are TRBV6-5 and TRBJ2-1, with 9 bases aligning to TRBD2. Germline V gene lookup returns CDR1 MNHEY and CDR2 SVGAGI. The CDR3 runs 14 residues. The ends lost 6 bases at V and 4 bases at J; junction bases unmatched: 4.

The gene calls are TRBV18 and TRBJ2-5; D unresolved. Germline CDR1 and CDR2: KGHSH and LQKENI. The V end lost 2 bases, the J end lost 4 bases, and 5 bases lay between the germline ends. The CDR3 covers 12 residues. The CDR3 reads CASSPFRETQYF. DNA for the CDR3: TGTGCCAGCTCACCATTCAGAGAGACCCAGTACTTC.

This rearrangement joins TRBV4-1 to TRBJ1-2, with a possible D match to TRBD1 (5 bases). Trimming took off 1 base at V and 4 bases at J, with 10 bases between the two ends. CDR1 MGHRA and CDR2 YSYEKL come from the germline V gene. This CDR3 has 14 residues. The CDR3 reads CASSQGGRPYGYTF. CDR3 in DNA: TGCGCCAGCAGCCAAGGGGGCAGGCCCTATGGCTACACCTTC.

This chain connects TRBV7-9 to TRBJ2-7; possibly TRBD1 for D (6 bases). Trimming left V 5 bases short and J 7 bases short, with 15 bases between. In germline, CDR1 is SEHNR, CDR2 FQNEAQ (reference sequence). The CDR3 covers 13 residues. The CDR3 nucleotides are TGTGCCAGCAGCAAAAGTACTACAGGGGAGCAGTACTTC. Its protein is CASSKSTTGEQYF.

This rearrangement joins TRBV5-5 to TRBJ1-1, with D tentatively TRBD1 (5 bases). CDR1 is SGHKS and CDR2 is YYEKEE in the germline V gene (reference sequence). This CDR3 is built from 15 residues. V shed 1 base and J shed 3 bases, with 13 bases lying between them. The CDR3 is CASSLSGGADTEAFF. In DNA form, the CDR3 reads TGTGCCAGCAGCTTGTCGGGGGGAGCGGACACTGAAGCTTTCTTT.

This chain links TRBV21-1 with TRBJ1-4; the table's TRBD1 call for D was not verified on the DNA. TRBV21-1 is a recognized pseudogene. The CDR3 has 15 amino acids. DNA of the CDR3: TGTGCCAGCGGGGACCAGGGGACAGGGAATGAAAAACTGTTTTTT. This gives the protein CASGDQGTGNEKLFF.

This rearrangement joins TRBV7-8 to TRBJ2-7; maybe TRBD2 (6 bases). The V gene's germline CDR1 is SGHVS and CDR2 FQNEAQ. Trimming cost V 1 base and J 2 bases, with 21 bases left between them. CDR3 size: 18 residues. The CDR3, as DNA: TGTGCCAGCAGCTTAGATTATGGCACGACGGGGGTGCCCTACGAGCAGTACTTC. Protein sequence: CASSLDYGTTGVPYEQYF.

The chain couples TRBV25-1 to TRBJ1-4, with TRBD1 matching 7 bases. The CDR3 totals 16 residues. Per the germline V gene, CDR1 is MGHDK and CDR2 is SYGVNS. Trimming cost V 1 base and J 4 bases; bases outside gene matches: 6. The CDR3 is CASSESTGQRNEKLFF. The CDR3 coding sequence is TGTGCCAGCAGTGAATCTACGGGACAGCGTAATGAAAAACTGTTTTTT.

This chain joins TRBV12-5 and TRBJ1-1; a weak D match, TRBD1 (5 bases). Germline values: CDR1 LGHNT, CDR2 FRNRAP. This CDR3 contains 13 residues. V was cut by 8 bases and J by 10 bases, with 20 bases left in between. CDR3 in DNA: TGTGCTAGTTCACCGACAGAGATTAACCCAGCTTTCTTT. It codes for CASSPTEINPAFF.

J is TRBJ1-2 and V is TRBV7-3; 9 positions match TRBD1. There are 15 residues in the CDR3. Per the germline V gene, CDR1 is SGHTA and CDR2 is FQGTGA. J gave up 4 bases and V 5 bases, and 8 bases lay outside the gene matches. This chain's CDR3 is CASSPDRGPGYGYTF. CDR3 sequence (DNA): TGTGCCAGCAGCCCGGACAGGGGACCGGGCTATGGCTACACCTTC.

The CDR3 DNA reads TGTGCCAGCAGCTCCACGGACAGGGGGCACGGTGGCTACACCTTC. As protein: CASSSTDRGHGGYTF. The gene calls are TRBV7-3 and TRBJ1-2, with TRBD1 identical over 11 bases. V was clipped by 4 bases and J by 7 bases; unmatched bases: 8. The germline V gene encodes CDR1 SGHTA and CDR2 FQGTGA. The CDR3 covers 15 residues.

V is TRBV7-2 and J is TRBJ1-2, with D possibly TRBD1 on 5 matching bases. The germline CDR1 and CDR2 sequences are SGHTA and FQGNSA. The ends were cut back, 6 bases at V and 2 bases at J, with 16 bases in the middle. CDR3 size: 15 residues. CDR3 protein: CASRPGGGRNYGYTF. The CDR3 nucleotides read TGTGCCAGCAGACCCGGCGGGGGGAGAAACTATGGCTACACCTTC.

The chain uses TRBV13 and TRBJ2-5, with D perhaps matching TRBD2 (6 bases). The CDR3 sequence is 14 residues long. Germline CDR1 is PRHDT and CDR2 is FYEKMQ (reference sequence). Between the trimmed V and J ends, which lost 4 bases and 7 bases, there was a span of 16 bases. CDR3 coding DNA: TGTGCCAGCAGCTCGCGGGACCGCCGGGGGACCCAGTACTTC. Protein sequence: CASSSRDRRGTQYF.

The chain links TRBV5-6 to TRBJ1-1, with D possibly matching TRBD1 (5 bases). The V gene's germline CDR1 is SGHDT and CDR2 YYEEEE. The CDR3 length is 13 residues. With 0 bases removed from V and 9 bases from J, the gap between germline ends came to 12 bases. The DNA of the CDR3 is TGTGCCAGCAGCTTGGAGGGGCAAGCGAAAGCTTTCTTT. Its protein is CASSLEGQAKAFF. Looking up the rest from reference TRBV5-6 and TRBJ1-1 gives the full variable domain: DAGVTQSPTHLIKTRGQQVTLRCSPKSGHDTVSWYQQALGQGPQFIFQYYEEEERQRGNFPDRFSGHQFPNYSSELNVNALLLGDSALYLCASSLEGQAKAFFGQGTRLTVV.

This chain joins TRBV5-1 and TRBJ1-4; D may be TRBD1 (6 bases). The CDR3 runs to 14 residues. CDR1 is SGHRS and CDR2 is YFSETQ in the germline V gene. V was cut by 2 bases and J by 5 bases, with 10 bases left in between. CDR3 sequence: CASSFGTLNEKLFF. CDR3 coding DNA: TGCGCCAGCAGCTTCGGGACATTAAATGAAAAACTGTTTTTT.

In DNA, the CDR3 is TGTGCCAGCAGCTCCGGGGGAGGGCAGCCCCAGCATTTT. Translated: CASSSGGGQPQHF. The chain carries TRBV9 and TRBJ1-5; a weak D match, TRBD1 (5 bases). CDR3 length: 13 amino acids. CDR1 SGDLS and CDR2 YYNGEE come from the germline V gene. The V end lost 4 bases, the J end lost 7 bases, and 12 bases lay between the germline ends.

The chain combines TRBV7-2 with TRBJ2-1; 12 nucleotides agree with TRBD2. V lost 2 bases, J lost 4 bases, and 0 bases stayed unmatched. The CDR3 is 15 residues long. Germline loops: CDR1 SGHTA, CDR2 FQGNSA. This CDR3 is CASSLLAGGYNEQFF. DNA of the CDR3: TGTGCCAGCAGCTTACTAGCGGGGGGGTACAATGAGCAGTTCTTC.